A selection of T cell receptor beta chains follows, all from one sample in a study of monozygotic twins with cystic fibrosis. Clones were sequenced by immunoSEQ multiplex PCR, and TCRdb holds only the in-frame ones, with some missing. This sample has 34,000 or so clones; 92% occur once, and the top ten carry around 0.99%. Sequencing input: blood. These receptor sequences come from a girl aged 2 to 10 with cystic fibrosis. CDR3s include the opening cysteine and the closing phenylalanine or tryptophan. A D gene is named only where the DNA matches it firmly. Not all rows give a size; the values are once, few, many and, for expanded clones, a class.

clone_size j_call cdr3_length v_call d_call cdr3_nt cdr3_aa
- TRBJ1-1 11 TRBV30 - TGTGCCTGGAGTAAGGTAGGGGAAGCTTTCTTT CAWSKVGEAFF
- TRBJ2-3 13 TRBV28 - TGTGCCAGCAGTTTGATCAGCACAGATACGCAGTATTTT CASSLISTDTQYF
- TRBJ2-6 15 TRBV19 - TGTGCCAGTAGTCCCCGGGCCTCTGGGGCCAACGTCCTGACTTTC CASSPRASGANVLTF
- TRBJ2-2 15 TRBV7-9 TRBD1 TGTGCCAGCAGCTTGGGACAGACGAACACCGGGGAGCTGTTTTTT CASSLGQTNTGELFF
- TRBJ2-2 14 TRBV9 - TGTGCCAGCAGCGTAGTTATGGATGCCGGGGAGCTGTTTTTT CASSVVMDAGELFF
- TRBJ2-3 13 TRBV11-2 - TGTGCCAGCAGCTTAGAGCTCACAGATACGCAGTATTTT CASSLELTDTQYF
once TRBJ1-1 13 TRBV7-2 - TGTGCCAGCAGTCCGACAGTGAACACTGAAGCTTTCTTT CASSPTVNTEAFF
- TRBJ1-2 14 TRBV2 TRBD1 TGTGCCAGCAGTGTACAGGGGAGACGAGATGGCTACACCTTC CASSVQGRRDGYTF
- TRBJ1-5 15 TRBV4-1 TRBD1 TGCGCCAGCAGCCCCGGACAGGGGGCCGATCAGCCCCAGCATTTT CASSPGQGADQPQHF
- TRBJ1-4 15 TRBV7-8 - TGTGCCAGCAGCTCCCCGGAGGGCCGTAATGAAAAACTGTTTTTT CASSSPEGRNEKLFF
- TRBJ2-1 16 TRBV11-2 TRBD2 TGTGCCAGCAGCCCCGGGGGGGGCCGTCCTTACAATGAGCAGTTCTTC CASSPGGGRPYNEQFF
- TRBJ1-2 16 TRBV7-8 - TGTGCCAGCAGCTACCCAGGGCGCTTTTTTCGTCGTGGCTACACCTTC CASSYPGRFFRRGYTF
- TRBJ2-1 16 TRBV5-1 - TGCGCCAGCAGCTGGGGGGAGCGACACTCCTACAATGAGCAGTTCTTC CASSWGERHSYNEQFF
- TRBJ1-1 14 TRBV5-8 TRBD1 TGTGCCAGCAGGTACAGGGGAGGCGGCACTGAAGCTTTCTTT CASRYRGGGTEAFF
- TRBJ2-1 16 TRBV18 TRBD1 TGTGCCAGCTCACCATTTTTTCCGGGACAGGGGTATGAGCAGTTCTTC CASSPFFPGQGYEQFF
- TRBJ1-2 14 TRBV29-1 - TGCAGCGTTGAAATGTCCGGGCCCTCGTATGGCTACACCTTC CSVEMSGPSYGYTF
- TRBJ2-7 13 TRBV7-9 - TGTGCCAGCGAAGCGGCCCCAAGCGACGAGCAGTACTTC CASEAAPSDEQYF
- TRBJ2-1 16 TRBV5-1 TRBD2 TGCGCCAGCAGCTTGGGACTAGCGGGAGGGCCCTATGAGCAGTTCTTC CASSLGLAGGPYEQFF
- TRBJ2-3 16 TRBV4-3 TRBD2 TGCGCCAGCAGCCAGGGGGCGGGAGGGCCTGAAGATACGCAGTATTTT CASSQGAGGPEDTQYF
- TRBJ1-2 15 TRBV29-1 - TGCAGCGTTGAAGGGGGCGGGGAGGGGATCTATGGCTACACCTTC CSVEGGGEGIYGYTF
- TRBJ1-1 12 TRBV19 - TGTGCCAGTAGTGGGCAGGGCGCTGAAGCTTTCTTT CASSGQGAEAFF
- TRBJ2-1 17 TRBV7-6 - TGTGCCAGCAGCTCAATGGGACGGCAAAGCTCCTACAATGAGCAGTTCTTC CASSSMGRQSSYNEQFF
- TRBJ2-2 17 TRBV4-1 TRBD2 TGCGCCAGCAGCCAAGATATGGCTAGCGGGAGGGCCGGGGAGCTGTTTTTT CASSQDMASGRAGELFF
- TRBJ2-3 18 TRBV4-2 - TGTGCCAGCAGCCAAGGAGGGGGATACACTGATAGGTCTGGGACGCAGTATTTT CASSQGGGYTDRSGTQYF
- TRBJ2-2 14 TRBV10-1 - TGCGCCAGCAGTGAGGGGACGGGCACCGGGGAGCTGTTTTTT CASSEGTGTGELFF
- TRBJ1-5 13 TRBV5-1 - TGCGCCAGCAGCTGGGGGGTAGATCAGCCCCAGCATTTT CASSWGVDQPQHF
- TRBJ2-7 12 TRBV29-1 - TGCAGCGTTGAACTGCCTTCCTACGAGCAGTACTTC CSVELPSYEQYF
- TRBJ2-3 15 TRBV6-4 TRBD2 TGTGCCAGCAGTGAAACTAGCGGGGGAACAGATACGCAGTATTTT CASSETSGGTDTQYF
- TRBJ2-7 16 TRBV28 - TGTGCCAGCAGTTTAAGGGCCGGATTCAGGGCCTACGAGCAGTACTTC CASSLRAGFRAYEQYF
- TRBJ2-1 11 TRBV11-2 TRBD1 TGTGCCAGCAGCTCGGGACAGCAGCAGTTCTTC CASSSGQQQFF